Shown below are 32 T cell receptor beta chains from a single sample sequenced in a study of spatial heterogeneity in lung cancer. TCRdb reprocessed the 5' RACE reads with MiXCR, giving one entry per CDR3 protein. The sample includes about 48,000 distinct CDR3 sequences, about 5.8% seen only once; the top ten take over 8.5%. Time point denoted: sample taken at primary tumor resection. Sequenced material: PBMCs, taken at surgery. These receptors came from a male donor with early-stage non-small cell lung cancer.

This clonotype was seen many times. The rearrangement uses TRBV7-9 and TRBJ2-3, with TRBD2 matching 10 bases. The CDR3 consists of 16 residues. J lost 6 bases, V lost 7 bases, and 13 bases had no gene match. Germline V gene lookup returns CDR1 SEHNR and CDR2 FQNEAQ (reference sequence). The CDR3 protein is CASTWGGSGRSDTQYF. Written as DNA, the CDR3 is TGTGCCAGCACCTGGGGGGGTAGCGGGAGGTCGGATACGCAGTATTTT.

In this sample, this clonotype turned up a few times. This sequence joins TRBV12-3 or TRBV12-4 and TRBJ1-4; no reliable D call. V was shortened by 5 bases and J by 4 bases, with 14 bases between the two germline ends. This CDR3 is 15 amino acids long. CDR3 residues: CASSHRSGLNEKLFF. Written as DNA, the CDR3 is TGTGCCAGCAGTCATAGATCGGGCCTTAATGAAAAACTGTTTTTT.

By sample fraction, this clonotype is medium-sized. The V call is TRBV12-3 or TRBV12-4, the J call TRBJ1-1; D is unresolved. The CDR3 sequence is 13 residues long. Trimming stripped 6 bases from V and 2 bases from J, with 10 bases between. CDR3 DNA sequence: TGTGCCAGCAGGGGAGAGGACAACACTGAAGCTTTCTTT. Protein: CASRGEDNTEAFF.

This clonotype was found many times. The rearrangement uses TRBV7-9 and TRBJ2-7; 12 bases agree with TRBD2. The V and J ends lost 5 bases and 2 bases, in that order; junction bases with no gene match: 13. This CDR3 is built from 18 residues. Per the germline V gene, CDR1 is SEHNR and CDR2 is FQNEAQ (reference sequence). The CDR3 bases are TGTGCCAGCAGCGTTTCTGGGAAAGGACTAGCGGGGACCTACGAGCAGTACTTC. Translated, it gives CASSVSGKGLAGTYEQYF.

The chain carries TRBV20-1 and TRBJ1-3, with no clear D. Germline V CDR1 and CDR2: DFQATT, SNEGSKA (reference sequence). The germline V and J ends were trimmed by 4 bases and 1 base, with 5 bases remaining between them. CDR3 length equals 12 residues. CDR3 region: CSATRSGNTIYF. The CDR3 bases are TGCAGTGCTACCCGATCTGGAAACACCATATATTTT.

This chain links TRBV5-1 with TRBJ2-2, with 8 bases identical to TRBD1. V was pared by 0 bases and J by 4 bases, with 11 bases of the junction left unmatched. CDR3 length equals 18 residues. CDR1 is SGHRS and CDR2 is YFSETQ in the germline V gene. CDR3 nucleotide sequence: TGCGCCAGCAGCTTGGAAGGCAGGGGGCTGCCGGGCACCGGGGAGCTGTTTTTT. Translated: CASSLEGRGLPGTGELFF.

This clonotype showed up many times. The chain carries TRBV5-1 and TRBJ2-7, with 8 positions matching TRBD1. Germline lookup yields CDR1 SGHRS and CDR2 YFSETQ. J lost 7 bases, V lost 5 bases, and 11 bases had no gene match. This CDR3 has 14 amino acids. Here the CDR3 reads CASRQATGVDEQYF. The DNA for the CDR3 is TGCGCCAGCAGACAAGCGACAGGGGTCGATGAGCAGTACTTC.

This rearrangement joins TRBV10-1 to TRBJ1-1; D unclear. CDR3 length equals 14 residues. The germline V and J ends were trimmed by 4 bases and 1 base, with 10 bases remaining between them. CDR1 is WNHNN and CDR2 is SYGVQD in the germline V gene (reference sequence). The CDR3 nucleotides are TGCGCCAGCAGTGTACAACAGTCGAACACTGAAGCTTTCTTT. Its translation is CASSVQQSNTEAFF.

This clonotype was found a few times. The chain employs TRBV20-1 and TRBJ2-2; no clear D gene. The CDR3 contains 15 residues. CDR1 DFQATT and CDR2 SNEGSKA come from the germline V gene (reference sequence). V lost 5 bases to trimming and J lost 1 base, with 14 bases between them. The CDR3 sequence is CSALTASWNTGELFF. CDR3 DNA: TGCAGTGCTTTAACCGCCTCATGGAACACCGGGGAGCTGTTTTTT.

This clonotype was found many times. The rearrangement links TRBV11-2 to TRBJ1-4; D is unresolved. Trimming stripped 5 bases from V and 6 bases from J, with 4 bases between. Germline V gene data show CDR1 as SGHAT and CDR2 as FQNNGV. The CDR3 covers 11 residues. CDR3 sequence: CASSLDEKLFF. The CDR3 DNA sequence: TGTGCCAGCAGCCTGGATGAAAAACTGTTTTTT.

This clonotype has ten or more counts. CDR3 region: CSARGWGNLDQPQHF. CDR3 in DNA: TGCAGTGCTAGAGGTTGGGGAAACCTCGATCAGCCCCAGCATTTT. The chain couples TRBV20-1 to TRBJ1-5; D is uncertain. Trimming stripped 1 base from V and 5 bases from J, with 15 bases between. Germline CDR1 DFQATT, CDR2 SNEGSKA (reference sequence). The CDR3 consists of 15 residues.

This clonotype occurred many times. The chain is built from TRBV6-1 and TRBJ1-2; no reliable D call. Germline CDR1 reads MNHNS; CDR2 reads SASEGT. Trimming stripped 6 bases from V and 14 bases from J, with 16 bases between. The CDR3 totals 11 residues. CDR3 bases: TGTGCCAGCAGAATCCGGGAAGCTGGGACCTTC. Translation gives CASRIREAGTF.

Ten or more counts support this clonotype. The chain employs TRBV6-6 and TRBJ2-5; 12 bases are a match to TRBD2. The CDR3 is made up of 16 amino acids. CDR1 MNHNY and CDR2 SVGAGI come from the germline V gene (reference sequence). Trimming removed 7 bases from V and 3 bases from J; junction bases left unmatched: 9. CDR3 protein: CASNRLAGVGEETQYF. In DNA, the CDR3 is TGTGCCAGCAACAGACTAGCGGGAGTCGGGGAAGAGACCCAGTACTTC.

V usage is TRBV3-1 and J usage is TRBJ1-1; D gene unclear. Per germline, CDR1 LGHDT and CDR2 YNNKEL (reference sequence). Between the trimmed V and J ends, which lost 3 bases and 9 bases, there was a span of 17 bases. The CDR3 covers 14 residues. The CDR3 nucleotides are TGTGCCAGCAGCCATGTCGCGGCCGTGGAAAAAGCTTTCTTT. The encoded protein is CASSHVAAVEKAFF.

This clonotype has a count of ten or more. The chain carries TRBV7-9 and TRBJ2-7, with D perhaps TRBD1 or TRBD2 (5 bases each). Germline CDR1 reads SEHNR; CDR2 reads FQNEAQ (reference sequence). Deletions cut 4 bases from V and 0 bases from J, with 13 bases between. CDR3 length equals 15 residues. CDR3 in amino acids: CASSYGGSDSYEQYF. As DNA, the CDR3 is TGTGCCAGCAGCTATGGGGGTAGCGACTCCTACGAGCAGTACTTC.

This clonotype was observed many times. The rearrangement uses TRBV4-1 and TRBJ2-4; D remains ambiguous. This CDR3 contains 12 residues. Per the germline V gene, CDR1 is MGHRA and CDR2 is YSYEKL. V was clipped by 0 bases and J by 7 bases, with 4 bases between them. The CDR3 DNA follows: TGCGCCAGCAGCCAAGATCTGAACATTCAGTACTTC. This codes for CASSQDLNIQYF.

This clonotype was detected many times. This chain joins TRBV20-1 and TRBJ1-2; 7 bases are a match to TRBD1. From germline, CDR1 is DFQATT and CDR2 SNEGSKA (reference sequence). The CDR3 totals 13 residues. After removal of 5 bases from V and 8 bases from J, the junction contained 11 bases not matched to a gene. DNA of the CDR3: TGCAGTGCTGGGGACAGTTGGTCCAACGGCTACACCTTC. It is translated as CSAGDSWSNGYTF.

The sample holds many counts of this clonotype. J is TRBJ2-1 and V is TRBV9; TRBD1 matches 9 bases. CDR1 and CDR2 (germline): SGDLS, YYNGEE. The CDR3 spans 15 residues. V was clipped by 6 bases and J by 8 bases; unmatched bases: 12. The CDR3 DNA is TGTGCCAGCACGAAGGGACAGGGAGCTGTTGATGAGCAGTTCTTC. Protein sequence: CASTKGQGAVDEQFF.

The table lists this clonotype with many counts. This chain links TRBV20-1 with TRBJ2-7; 11 bases agree with TRBD2. The CDR3 is made up of 15 amino acids. Germline-derived CDR1 and CDR2 are DFQATT and SNEGSKA (reference sequence). J gave up 3 bases and V 3 bases, and 7 bases lay outside the gene matches. The DNA of the CDR3 is TGCAGTGCTAGTGCCCGACTAGCGGGAAGCTACGAGCAGTACTTC. This sequence encodes CSASARLAGSYEQYF.

This chain uses TRBV24-1 with TRBJ1-5; weak D call: TRBD1 (6 bases). This CDR3 has 15 residues. Germline CDR1 KGHDR, CDR2 SFDVKD. Trimming took 2 bases from V and 4 from J, leaving 11 bases between them. The CDR3 sequence: CATSDSGGGNQPQHF. As DNA, the CDR3 is TGTGCCACCAGTGATTCCGGGGGCGGGAATCAGCCCCAGCATTTT.

J is TRBJ2-7 and V is TRBV19; D perhaps matches TRBD1 (5 bases). The length of the CDR3 is 15 residues. Germline V gene lookup returns CDR1 LNHDA and CDR2 SQIVND (reference sequence). The ends were cut back, 3 bases at V and 0 bases at J, with 12 bases in the middle. The CDR3: CASSIRGGSSYEQYF. CDR3 DNA: TGTGCCAGTAGTATTAGGGGCGGATCCTCCTACGAGCAGTACTTC.

This clonotype was detected many times. The gene calls are TRBV3-1 and TRBJ2-7, with 13 bases that match TRBD2. The CDR3 is made up of 16 amino acids. The V gene end was trimmed by 0 bases and the J gene end by 3 bases; junction bases not matched to a gene: 2. CDR1 is LGHDT and CDR2 is YNNKEL in the germline V gene (reference sequence). The CDR3 protein is CASSQDWTSGSYEQYF. The CDR3 DNA is TGTGCCAGCAGCCAAGATTGGACTAGCGGGAGCTACGAGCAGTACTTC.

This clonotype has ten or more counts. V is TRBV7-8 and J is TRBJ2-7, with D perhaps TRBD1 (6 bases). Germline CDR1 SGHVS, CDR2 FQNEAQ. This CDR3 region has 15 residues. V lost 1 base and J lost 4, with 14 bases in between. CDR3 residues: CASSLGVGQSYEQYF. CDR3 DNA: TGTGCCAGCAGCTTAGGGGTCGGACAGAGTTACGAGCAGTACTTC.

This clonotype was detected many times. The V gene is TRBV10-3, the J gene TRBJ2-7, with TRBD1 as a possible D gene (5 bases). The CDR3 has 11 amino acids. The germline gives CDR1 ENHRY, CDR2 SYGVKD. The ends were cut back, 10 bases at V and 3 bases at J, with 10 bases in the middle. In nucleotides, the CDR3 is TGTGCCACTTCAGGGATCTACGAGCAGTACTTC. Its translation is CATSGIYEQYF.

This clonotype was observed many times. The V call is TRBV24-1, the J call TRBJ1-5, with 8 bases that match TRBD1. Germline CDR1 KGHDR, CDR2 SFDVKD. The CDR3 loop spans 15 amino acids. V shed 4 bases and J 8 bases; nucleotides not matched to a gene: 9. CDR3 bases: TGTGCCACCAGTGACTCAACAGGGGGTGTCGAGCCCCAGCATTTT. It codes for CATSDSTGGVEPQHF.

This clonotype has at least ten counts. V is TRBV7-8 and J is TRBJ1-3; D ambiguous. The CDR3 spans 16 residues. The germline V gene encodes CDR1 SGHVS and CDR2 FQNEAQ. Trimming cost V 1 base and J 2 bases, with 12 bases left between them. The CDR3, as DNA: TGTGCCAGCAGCTTAGAGGTCACTAAGCCTGGAAACACCATATATTTT. Amino acids: CASSLEVTKPGNTIYF.

This clonotype was recorded at least ten times. CDR3 sequence (DNA): TGCAGTGCTACCGGGACAGGGGCAGGTCAGCCCCAGCATTTT. Its protein product is CSATGTGAGQPQHF. The chain is built from TRBV20-1 and TRBJ1-5, with 10 bases fitting TRBD1. The V gene end was trimmed by 4 bases and the J gene end by 6 bases; junction bases not matched to a gene: 6. From germline, CDR1 is DFQATT and CDR2 SNEGSKA (reference sequence). The CDR3 length is 14 residues.

This clonotype was observed at least ten times. This chain connects TRBV10-2 to TRBJ2-4; 12 bases line up with TRBD1. This CDR3 comprises 17 residues. After removal of 0 bases from V and 5 bases from J, the junction contained 5 bases not matched to a gene. Germline loops: CDR1 WSHSY, CDR2 SAAADI. CDR3 loop: CASSESIGTGGQNIQYF. As DNA, the CDR3 is TGCGCCAGCAGTGAGTCCATCGGGACAGGGGGCCAAAACATTCAGTACTTC.

Many counts were recorded for this clonotype. This chain links TRBV15 with TRBJ2-2; unclear D gene. Trimming left V 0 bases short and J 5 bases short, with 7 bases between. Germline CDR1 is LNHNV and CDR2 is YYDKDF (reference sequence). The CDR3 runs to 14 residues. CDR3 bases: TGTGCCACCAGCAGAGATGTTGGTACCGGGGAGCTGTTTTTT. This encodes CATSRDVGTGELFF.

This clonotype was seen at least ten times. CDR3 coding DNA: TGCGCCAGCAGCCAAGGGGTAATGACTGAAGCTTTCTTT. Protein: CASSQGVMTEAFF. The chain employs TRBV4-1 and TRBJ1-1; D is uncertain. V lost 1 base and J lost 5, with 8 bases in between. CDR3 length: 13 residues. Germline values: CDR1 MGHRA, CDR2 YSYEKL.

This clonotype was seen at least ten times. This chain uses TRBV7-6 with TRBJ2-1, with D maybe TRBD1 (6 bases). Germline assignment: CDR1 SGHVS and CDR2 FNYEAQ. V gave up 2 bases and J gave up 12 bases, with 20 bases separating them. The CDR3 is 15 residues long. The chain's CDR3 is CASSLLRSQGSRQFF. CDR3 sequence (DNA): TGTGCCAGCAGCTTACTCCGATCCCAGGGGTCCCGGCAGTTCTTC. Combining the CDR3 with reference TRBV7-6 and TRBJ2-1 gives the whole variable domain GAGVSQSPRYKVTKRGQDVALRCDPISGHVSLYWYRQALGQGPEFLTYFNYEAQQDKSGLPNDRFSAERPEGSISTLTIQRTEQRDSAMYRCASSLLRSQGSRQFFGPGTRLTVL.

At least ten counts were recorded for this clonotype. This chain connects TRBV6-2 or TRBV6-3 to TRBJ2-3, with TRBD2 matching 8 bases. The ends lost 8 bases at V and 2 bases at J; junction bases unmatched: 6. Germline CDR1 reads MNHEY; CDR2 reads SVGEGT. This CDR3 contains 14 residues. The CDR3: CASGAGGHTDTQYF. In DNA, the CDR3 is TGTGCCAGCGGGGCGGGAGGACACACAGATACGCAGTATTTT.